The T cell receptor beta chain under discussion was sequenced for a study of blood T cell repertoires in COVID-19. This CDR3 spans 15 amino acids. Germline assignment: CDR1 SGHRS and CDR2 YFSETQ. V gave up 5 bases and J gave up 0 bases; unmatched junction bases: 5. Profiled with immunoSEQ multiplex PCR; TCRdb holds only in-frame clones, not every one. The sample lists 200,000 to 250,000 clones; under 85% were seen once. The sequence came from a man aged 55 to 70 who had recovered from COVID-19. V usage is TRBV5-1 and J usage is TRBJ1-5; 7 nucleotides agree with TRBD1. Sequenced: PBMCs or T cells enriched from blood (not recorded which). The CDR3 DNA reads TGCGCCAGCAGGCCGACAGGGAATAGCAATCAGCCCCAGCATTTT. Translation gives CASRPTGNSNQPQHF.